Described below is a single TCR beta chain sequence and its context. This table comes from immunoSEQ multiplex PCR, and its TCRdb copy is limited to in-frame clones, with some not included. This table has about 85,000 clones, approximately 90% appearing once. This entry belongs to a study of T cell changes during pregnancy in multiple sclerosis. The CDR3 is made up of 17 amino acids. The germline CDR1 and CDR2 sequences are MDHEN and SYDVKM. V shed 7 bases and J 1 base; nucleotides not matched to a gene: 8. This receptor was obtained from a female donor with multiple sclerosis, enrolled in a pregnancy study. The sequences come from peripheral blood, collected in the first trimester of pregnancy. The gene calls are TRBV28 and TRBJ1-6; 9 bases fit TRBD1. The CDR3 nucleotides read TGTGCCAGCACGGACAGGGGAGCAGGTTCCTATAATTCACCCCTCCACTTT. Its translation is CASTDRGAGSYNSPLHF. Filled out from reference TRBV28 and TRBJ1-6, the complete variable domain reads DVKVTQSSRYLVKRTGEKVFLECVQDMDHENMFWYRQDPGLGLRLIYFSYDVKMKEKGDIPEGYSVSREKKERFSLILESASTNQTSMYLCASTDRGAGSYNSPLHFGNGTRLTVT.